This passage covers 24 T cell receptor beta chains from one sample sequenced in a study of T cell responses to AZD1222 COVID-19 vaccine. Method: immunoSEQ multiplex PCR; TCRdb's copy keeps in-frame clones and lacks some. The sample has approximately 110,000 clones, more than 70% seen once. This specimen consisted of peripheral blood, obtained on day 0 of AZD1222 vaccination. The receptors here all came from an adult in good health.

This clone occurred a few times. The chain couples TRBV6-5 to TRBJ1-2; TRBD1 matches 7 bases. The germline gives CDR1 MNHEY, CDR2 SVGAGI. The CDR3 consists of 14 residues. With V trimmed by 6 bases and J by 4 bases, 8 bases remained unmatched. The CDR3 here is CASSPRGQLYGYTF. The DNA of the CDR3 is TGTGCCAGCAGCCCCAGGGGACAGCTCTATGGCTACACCTTC.

The CDR3 DNA reads as TGTGCCAGCAGCGCGGGAGGGAACACTGAAGCTTTCTTT. It specifies CASSAGGNTEAFF. The genes are TRBV5-4 and TRBJ1-1, with D unresolved. Germline loops: CDR1 SGHNT, CDR2 YYREEE (reference sequence). The CDR3 runs 13 residues. Between the trimmed V and J ends, which lost 4 bases and 1 base, there was a span of 8 bases.

The chain has TRBV5-1 and TRBJ1-1, with 8 bases aligning to TRBD1. Germline V CDR1 and CDR2: SGHRS, YFSETQ. With 4 bases clipped from V and 5 bases from J, the junction kept 4 bases outside the gene matches. The CDR3 runs 13 residues. The CDR3 loop reads CASSARGLTEAFF. CDR3 DNA sequence: TGCGCCAGCAGCGCCAGGGGGCTGACTGAAGCTTTCTTT.

This chain uses TRBV6-2 or TRBV6-3 with TRBJ1-4; TRBD1 aligns across 7 bases. The trim removed 5 bases at V and 5 bases at J, leaving 14 bases unmatched. The CDR3 loop spans 17 amino acids. The germline CDR1 and CDR2 sequences are MNHEY and SVGEGT. The CDR3 DNA is TGTGCCAGCAGTCCCGGGACAGCGCGCCCAGTCAATGAAAAACTGTTTTTT. Its translation is CASSPGTARPVNEKLFF.

This sequence joins TRBV6-5 and TRBJ1-3; D gene ambiguous. This CDR3 spans 14 amino acids. The V gene lost 8 bases and the J gene lost 0 bases, with 11 bases spanning the gap. CDR1 and CDR2 from the germline V gene are MNHEY and SVGAGI. The CDR3 protein is CASANRGSGNTIYF. The CDR3 region has the DNA TGTGCCAGCGCTAACAGAGGCTCTGGAAACACCATATATTTT.

A single count supports this clone. The CDR3 sequence: CASSPEFDRARSPLHF. In DNA, the CDR3 is TGTGCCAGCAGTCCCGAATTTGACAGGGCACGGTCACCCCTCCACTTT. The rearrangement uses TRBV28 and TRBJ1-6, with TRBD1 matching 7 bases. The length of the CDR3 is 16 residues. The ends lost 5 bases at V and 10 bases at J; junction bases unmatched: 14. Germline V gene sequence: CDR1 MDHEN, CDR2 SYDVKM.

The chain couples TRBV11-2 to TRBJ1-4; the match to TRBD1 covers 11 bases. The CDR3 has 17 residues. CDR1 is SGHAT, CDR2 FQNNGV, per germline. J was trimmed by 4 bases and V by 8 bases; bases with no gene match: 12. CDR3 amino acids: CASGQLRTGGLNEKLFF. Written as DNA, the CDR3 is TGTGCCAGCGGACAATTACGGACAGGGGGCCTTAATGAAAAACTGTTTTTT.

The chain employs TRBV4-3 and TRBJ1-4; no clear D. Trimming stripped 4 bases from V and 1 base from J, with 10 bases between. Per the germline V gene, CDR1 is LGHNA and CDR2 is YSLEER. This CDR3 is 15 amino acids long. In DNA form, the CDR3 reads TGCGCCAGCAGCCCGATAAAGGGAACTAATGAAAAACTGTTTTTT. This encodes CASSPIKGTNEKLFF.

The chain is built from TRBV9 and TRBJ1-6; D possibly corresponds to TRBD1 (5 bases). The V gene's germline CDR1 is SGDLS and CDR2 YYNGEE. CDR3 size: 12 residues. Trimming took 4 bases from V and 8 from J, leaving 7 bases between them. CDR3 loop: CASSKQDSPLHF. The CDR3 DNA reads as TGTGCCAGCAGCAAACAGGATTCACCCCTCCACTTT. Full variable domain (remainder filled in from reference TRBV9 and TRBJ1-6): DSGVTQTPKHLITATGQRVTLRCSPRSGDLSVYWYQQSLDQGLQFLIQYYNGEERAKGNILERFSAQQFPDLHSELNLSSLELGDSALYFCASSKQDSPLHFGNGTRLTVT.

This rearrangement joins TRBV4-1 to TRBJ1-6; 7 nucleotides line up with TRBD1. The CDR3 contains 14 residues. Germline loops: CDR1 MGHRA, CDR2 YSYEKL. The J segment lost 7 bases and the V segment lost 3 bases, leaving 3 bases of the junction unmatched. CDR3 in amino acids: CASSQDRWNSPLHF. The CDR3 bases are TGCGCCAGCAGCCAGGACAGGTGGAATTCACCCCTCCACTTT.

DNA of the CDR3: TGTGCCAGCAGCTTGGGATTCGGGGGGGCTAGCACTGAAGCTTTCTTT. This gives the protein CASSLGFGGASTEAFF. The J gene is TRBJ1-1, the V gene TRBV5-4, with D possibly TRBD1 on 6 matching bases. CDR1 is SGHNT and CDR2 is YYREEE in the germline V gene (reference sequence). Trimming cost V 0 bases and J 4 bases, with 16 bases left between them. The CDR3 runs 16 residues.

This clone has just one count. This chain links TRBV4-3 with TRBJ2-3; TRBD2 matches 7 bases. The CDR3 covers 18 residues. The V and J ends lost 1 base and 0 bases, in that order; junction bases with no gene match: 10. The germline V gene encodes CDR1 LGHNA and CDR2 YSLEER. The CDR3 sequence is CASSQGLAVSGSTDTQYF. The CDR3 DNA reads as TGCGCCAGCAGCCAAGGGCTAGCGGTTTCGGGTAGCACAGATACGCAGTATTTT.

The V gene is TRBV9, the J gene TRBJ2-3; the D is unclear. Looked up from germline, CDR1 is SGDLS and CDR2 is YYNGEE. This CDR3 has 15 amino acids. The ends were cut back, 0 bases at V and 6 bases at J, with 14 bases in the middle. This CDR3 is CASSVAAINSDTQYF. The CDR3 DNA follows: TGTGCCAGCAGCGTAGCGGCAATAAATAGTGATACGCAGTATTTT.

This chain uses TRBV5-1 with TRBJ2-7; 7 bases are shared with TRBD2. V shed 4 bases and J 4 bases; nucleotides not matched to a gene: 11. CDR3 size: 15 residues. Germline lookup yields CDR1 SGHRS and CDR2 YFSETQ. In DNA, the CDR3 is TGCGCCAGCAGCCCCCCCGGGAGGCCTAGTTACGAGCAGTACTTC. It is translated as CASSPPGRPSYEQYF.

The gene calls are TRBV30 and TRBJ1-2; D gene unclear. Germline CDR1 is GTSNPN and CDR2 is SVGIG (reference sequence). This CDR3 spans 12 amino acids. Trimming removed 4 bases at V and 4 bases at J, with 10 bases between. This CDR3 reads CAWTPRGYGYTF. In nucleotides, the CDR3 is TGTGCCTGGACTCCTAGAGGCTATGGCTACACCTTC.

The rearrangement uses TRBV5-1 and TRBJ1-2, with a weak D call TRBD1 (5 bases). The CDR3 spans 14 residues. V lost 1 base, J lost 6 bases, and 13 bases lay in between. CDR1 and CDR2 from the germline V gene are SGHRS and YFSETQ. Here the CDR3 DNA reads TGCGCCAGCAGCTTGAGCCCCCAGGGAAATGGCTACACCTTC. It translates to CASSLSPQGNGYTF.

This chain uses TRBV5-1 with TRBJ1-5; 8 nucleotides line up with TRBD1. V shed 4 bases and J 5 bases; nucleotides not matched to a gene: 5. Germline V lookup: CDR1 SGHRS, CDR2 YFSETQ. This CDR3 spans 14 amino acids. CDR3 coding DNA: TGCGCCAGCAGCATGACAGGGGCGGATCAGCCCCAGCATTTT. This translates into CASSMTGADQPQHF. Drawing the rest from reference TRBV5-1 and TRBJ1-5, the complete variable domain is KAGVTQTPRYLIKTRGQQVTLSCSPISGHRSVSWYQQTPGQGLQFLFEYFSETQRNKGNFPGRFSGRQFSNSRSEMNVSTLELGDSALYLCASSMTGADQPQHFGDGTRLSIL.

The V and J genes are TRBV2 and TRBJ1-5; D might be TRBD1 (5 bases). Looked up from germline, CDR1 is SNHLY and CDR2 is FYNNEI. The CDR3 length is 12 residues. Trimming took off 8 bases at V and 1 base at J, with 6 bases between the two ends. This CDR3 reads CASGGSNQPQHF. The CDR3 DNA reads as TGTGCCAGCGGGGGGAGCAATCAGCCCCAGCATTTT.

The CDR3 is CASLFSNLFHF. In DNA, the CDR3 is TGTGCCAGCCTCTTCTCGAATCTATTCCACTTT. V usage is TRBV28 and J usage is TRBJ1-6; no clear D gene. CDR1 and CDR2 (germline): MDHEN, SYDVKM. The CDR3 runs 11 residues. V lost 8 bases and J 17 bases, leaving 16 bases between the germline ends. Combining the CDR3 with reference TRBV28 and TRBJ1-6 gives the whole variable domain DVKVTQSSRYLVKRTGEKVFLECVQDMDHENMFWYRQDPGLGLRLIYFSYDVKMKEKGDIPEGYSVSREKKERFSLILESASTNQTSMYLCASLFSNLFHFGNGTRLTVT.

The rearrangement uses TRBV28 and TRBJ2-7, with D maybe TRBD2 (7 bases). The CDR3 is 15 residues long. V was trimmed by 4 bases and J by 3 bases, leaving 16 bases between them. Looked up from germline, CDR1 is MDHEN and CDR2 is SYDVKM. The CDR3 nucleotides read TGTGCCAGCAGTTCCTCGGGGGCTAGCGGCTACGAGCAGTACTTC. As protein: CASSSSGASGYEQYF.

This clone was detected only once. The rearrangement uses TRBV20-1 and TRBJ1-3; D call uncertain. From germline, CDR1 is DFQATT and CDR2 SNEGSKA (reference sequence). Trimming took off 4 bases at V and 0 bases at J, with 10 bases between the two ends. CDR3 length equals 14 residues. The CDR3 is CSAIDAHSGNTIYF. CDR3 bases: TGCAGTGCTATTGACGCCCACTCTGGAAACACCATATATTTT.

Concerning this clone: Sequence at one end of the junction differs from germline and may be a read error. This chain joins TRBV19 and TRBJ1-4, with a weak D call TRBD1 (5 bases). The CDR3 is 14 residues long. Looked up from germline, CDR1 is LNHDA and CDR2 is SQIVND (reference sequence). The DNA of the CDR3 is TGTGCCAGTAGTAAGGAGGGACCTAAAGAAAAACTGTTTTTT. Translation: CASSKEGPKEKLFF.

The rearrangement uses TRBV18 and TRBJ1-4, with D possibly TRBD1 on 6 matching bases. V shed 4 bases and J shed 7 bases, with 13 bases lying between them. Germline CDR1 reads KGHSH; CDR2 reads LQKENI. This CDR3 comprises 14 residues. The CDR3 loop reads CASSLQGTGEKLFF. The CDR3 nucleotides are TGTGCCAGCTCACTACAGGGTACTGGTGAAAAACTGTTTTTT.

V gene TRBV18 combines with J gene TRBJ1-1, with a possible D match to TRBD1 (6 bases). The CDR3 totals 16 residues. The germline V gene encodes CDR1 KGHSH and CDR2 LQKENI. V was cut by 2 bases and J by 2 bases, with 15 bases left in between. In nucleotides, the CDR3 is TGTGCCAGCTCACCATTGCAGGGGCGGCTTAACACTGAAGCTTTCTTT. Its protein product is CASSPLQGRLNTEAFF.